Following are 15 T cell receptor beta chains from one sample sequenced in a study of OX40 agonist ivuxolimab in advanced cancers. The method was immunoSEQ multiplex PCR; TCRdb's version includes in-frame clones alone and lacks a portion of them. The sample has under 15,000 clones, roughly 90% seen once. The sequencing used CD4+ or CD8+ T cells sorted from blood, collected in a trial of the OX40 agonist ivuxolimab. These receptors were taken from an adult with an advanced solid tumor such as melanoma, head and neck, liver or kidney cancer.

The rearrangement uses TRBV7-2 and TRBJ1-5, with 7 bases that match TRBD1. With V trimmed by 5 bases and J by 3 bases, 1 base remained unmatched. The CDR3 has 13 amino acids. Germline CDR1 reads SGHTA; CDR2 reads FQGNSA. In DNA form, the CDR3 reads TGTGCCAGCAGCAGGGGGCCCAATCAGCCCCAGCATTTT. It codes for CASSRGPNQPQHF.

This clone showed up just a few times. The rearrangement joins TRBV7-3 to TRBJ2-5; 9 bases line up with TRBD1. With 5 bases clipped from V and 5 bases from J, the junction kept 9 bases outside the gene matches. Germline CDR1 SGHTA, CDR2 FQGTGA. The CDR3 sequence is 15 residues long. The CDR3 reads CASSDRDRAWETQYF. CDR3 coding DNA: TGTGCCAGCAGCGACCGGGACAGGGCTTGGGAGACCCAGTACTTC. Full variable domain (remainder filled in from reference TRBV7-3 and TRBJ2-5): GAGVSQTPSNKVTEKGKYVELRCDPISGHTALYWYRQSLGQGPEFLIYFQGTGAADDSGLPNDRFFAVRPEGSVSTLKIQRTERGDSAVYLCASSDRDRAWETQYFGPGTRLLVL.

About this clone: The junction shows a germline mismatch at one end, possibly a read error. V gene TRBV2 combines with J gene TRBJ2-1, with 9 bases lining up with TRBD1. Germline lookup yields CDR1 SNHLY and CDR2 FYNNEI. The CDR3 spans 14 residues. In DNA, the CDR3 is TGTGCCAGGAGTGGGGACAGGGTAATTAATGAGCAGTTCTTC. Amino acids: CARSGDRVINEQFF.

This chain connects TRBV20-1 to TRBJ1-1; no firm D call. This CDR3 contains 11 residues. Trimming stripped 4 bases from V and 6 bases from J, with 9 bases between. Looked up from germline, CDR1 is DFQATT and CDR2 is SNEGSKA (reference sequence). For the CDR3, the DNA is TGCAGTGCTAAATCTGGGCCTGAAGCTTTCTTT. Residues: CSAKSGPEAFF.

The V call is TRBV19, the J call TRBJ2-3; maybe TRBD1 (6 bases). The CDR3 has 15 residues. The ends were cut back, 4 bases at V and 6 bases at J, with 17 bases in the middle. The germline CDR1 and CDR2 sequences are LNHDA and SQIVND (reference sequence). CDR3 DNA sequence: TGTGCCAGTAGTACGCTGGACAGTCCCTGGGATACGCAGTATTTT. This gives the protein CASSTLDSPWDTQYF.

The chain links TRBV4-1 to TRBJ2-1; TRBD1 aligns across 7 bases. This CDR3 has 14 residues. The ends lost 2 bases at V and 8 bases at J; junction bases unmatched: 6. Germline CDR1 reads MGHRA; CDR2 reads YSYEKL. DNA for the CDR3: TGCGCCAGCAGCCAACTTGACAGGGCTCATGAGCAGTTCTTC. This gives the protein CASSQLDRAHEQFF.

CDR3 residues: CASSVEVLDTQYF. The CDR3 nucleotides read TGTGCCAGCAGCGTAGAGGTTTTAGATACGCAGTATTTT. The chain links TRBV9 to TRBJ2-3; unclear D gene. This CDR3 is 13 amino acids long. Per the germline V gene, CDR1 is SGDLS and CDR2 is YYNGEE. The V end lost 0 bases, the J end lost 5 bases, and 7 bases lay between the germline ends.

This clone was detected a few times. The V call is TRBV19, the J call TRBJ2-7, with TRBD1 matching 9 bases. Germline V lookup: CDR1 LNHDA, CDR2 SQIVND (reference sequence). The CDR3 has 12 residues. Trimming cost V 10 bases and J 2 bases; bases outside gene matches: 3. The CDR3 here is CATGTGTYEQYF. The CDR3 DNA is TGTGCCACAGGGACAGGGACCTACGAGCAGTACTTC.

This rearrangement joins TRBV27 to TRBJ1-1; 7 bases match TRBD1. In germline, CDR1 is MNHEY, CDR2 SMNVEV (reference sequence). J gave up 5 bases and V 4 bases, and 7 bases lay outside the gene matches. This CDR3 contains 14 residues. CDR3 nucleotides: TGTGCCAGCAGTTCCACAGGGGATTGGACTGAAGCTTTCTTT. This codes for CASSSTGDWTEAFF.

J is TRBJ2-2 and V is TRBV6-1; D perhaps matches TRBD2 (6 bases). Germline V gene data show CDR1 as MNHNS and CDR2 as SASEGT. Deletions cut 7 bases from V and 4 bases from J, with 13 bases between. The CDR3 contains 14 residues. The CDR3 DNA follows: TGTGCCAGCATAGAGGGGCGGGGCACCGGGGAGCTGTTTTTT. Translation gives CASIEGRGTGELFF.

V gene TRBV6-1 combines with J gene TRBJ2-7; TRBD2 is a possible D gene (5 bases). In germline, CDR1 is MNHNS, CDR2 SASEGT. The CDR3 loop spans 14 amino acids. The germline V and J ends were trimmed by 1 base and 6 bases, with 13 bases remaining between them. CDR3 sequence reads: CASSEGPETSEQYF. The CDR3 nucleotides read TGTGCCAGCAGTGAAGGTCCGGAAACTAGCGAGCAGTACTTC.

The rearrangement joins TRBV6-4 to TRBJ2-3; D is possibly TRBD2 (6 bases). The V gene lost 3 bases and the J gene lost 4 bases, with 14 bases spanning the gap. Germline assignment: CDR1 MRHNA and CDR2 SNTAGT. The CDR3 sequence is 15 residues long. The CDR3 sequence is CASSEKAGGSDTQYF. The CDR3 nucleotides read TGTGCCAGCAGTGAAAAAGCGGGTGGCTCAGATACGCAGTATTTT.

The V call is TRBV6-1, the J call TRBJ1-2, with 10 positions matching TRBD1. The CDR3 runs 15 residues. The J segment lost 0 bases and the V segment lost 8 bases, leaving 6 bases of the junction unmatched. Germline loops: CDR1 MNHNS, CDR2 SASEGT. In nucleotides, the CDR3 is TGTGCCAGCCCCGGGACAGGGGCGACTAACTATGGCTACACCTTC. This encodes CASPGTGATNYGYTF.

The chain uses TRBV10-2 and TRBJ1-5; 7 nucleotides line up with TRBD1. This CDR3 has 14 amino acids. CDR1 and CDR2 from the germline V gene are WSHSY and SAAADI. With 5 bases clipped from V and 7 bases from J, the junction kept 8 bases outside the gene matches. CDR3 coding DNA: TGCGCCAGCAGTAACGACAGGGATAGGCAGCCCCAGCATTTT. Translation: CASSNDRDRQPQHF.

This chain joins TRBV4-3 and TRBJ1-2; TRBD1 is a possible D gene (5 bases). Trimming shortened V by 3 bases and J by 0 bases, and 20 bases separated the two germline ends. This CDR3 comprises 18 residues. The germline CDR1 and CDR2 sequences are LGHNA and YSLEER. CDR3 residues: CASSHFIPGPSTNYGYTF. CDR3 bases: TGCGCCAGCAGCCACTTCATCCCAGGGCCTTCTACTAACTATGGCTACACCTTC.